Sequencing of this T cell receptor (beta chain) was carried out in a study of blood T cell repertoires in COVID-19. Study details: Both acute and convalescent COVID-19 samples were obtained from the United States, Italy and Spain. T cells, B-cell-depleted T cells, or PBMCs provided the cDNA or gDNA that served as material.

Enrolled during active infection, Seattle patients were then followed longitudinally. The CDR3 consists of 15 residues. Trimming cost V 5 bases and J 0 bases, with 13 bases left between them. Per germline, CDR1 SEHNR and CDR2 FQNEAQ (reference sequence). Authors' analysis steps: Using reference gene primer amplification, nucleated cell counts were estimated. Clones were read by immunoSEQ multiplex PCR, and TCRdb kept only the in-frame ones, dropping some. V, J and clone size were drawn from that table, and D and trimming were deduced from the DNA. Altogether 100,000 to 150,000 clones are present, roughly four fifths being singletons, with the ten largest covering approximately 18%.

Sequenced material: peripheral blood. V and J are TRBV7-9 and TRBJ1-2; D is ambiguous. This TCR came from a man younger than 45 with COVID-19, enrolled during active disease. CDR3: CASSLGRAPNYGYTF. The CDR3 coding sequence is TGTGCCAGCAGCCTGGGGAGGGCGCCTAACTATGGCTACACCTTC.